This entry lists 7 T cell receptor beta chains sequenced from one sample in a study of regulatory T cells in long-lasting Graves disease. Time point reported: newly diagnosed GD, antithyroid drugs for less than 3 months. From RNA extracted from PBMCs, the TCR library was made. Building the TCR beta libraries relied on iRepertoire HTBI primers, and CDR3 regions underwent Arm-PCR. A single record per CDR3 protein comes from TCRdb applying MiXCR to the multiplex PCR reads. The data hold 520,000 or so distinct CDR3 sequences, with 12% observed a single time. These data are also associated with another study on T cells in Graves' hyperthyroidism and ophthalmopathy.

Sequenced material: peripheral blood mononuclear cells (PBMCs), taken at new diagnosis, from a patient treated with antithyroid drugs. These receptors originate from a woman younger than 45 with Graves disease.

This sequence joins TRBV20-1 and TRBJ2-2; D is undetermined. V was clipped by 6 bases and J by 5 bases, with 19 bases between them. CDR3 size: 15 residues. Germline lookup yields CDR1 DFQATT and CDR2 SNEGSKA (reference sequence). The CDR3 sequence: CSAPSAFLGTGELFF. The CDR3 nucleotides read TGCAGTGCCCCGTCGGCTTTCTTGGGTACCGGGGAGCTGTTTTTT.

This clonotype was detected only a few times. The rearrangement joins TRBV20-1 to TRBJ2-7, with 9 nucleotides matching TRBD1. CDR1 is DFQATT, CDR2 SNEGSKA, per germline (reference sequence). The V gene end was trimmed by 3 bases and the J gene end by 5 bases; junction bases not matched to a gene: 11. This CDR3 is 15 amino acids long. The CDR3 is CSARGARDRVHEQYF. The CDR3 coding sequence is TGCAGTGCTAGGGGAGCCCGGGACAGGGTCCACGAGCAGTACTTC.

This clonotype turned up a few times. The chain uses TRBV19 and TRBJ2-5; TRBD1 matches 9 bases. The J call may be incorrect, as the DNA end agrees better with TRBJ2-1. Germline V gives CDR1 LNHDA, CDR2 SQIVND (reference sequence). CDR3 length: 15 amino acids. The CDR3 DNA follows: TGTGCCAGTAGTATAGGGGGGACAGGGCGCGATGAGCAGTTCTTC. Protein product: CASSIGGTGRDEQFF.

The chain links TRBV20-1 to TRBJ2-1; possible D gene TRBD2, 5 bases. Trimming took off 2 bases at V and 3 bases at J, with 17 bases between the two ends. The CDR3 sequence is 16 residues long. Germline lookup yields CDR1 DFQATT and CDR2 SNEGSKA (reference sequence). The DNA for the CDR3 is TGCAGTGCTAGACCTTCTCCTTTAGCGAGCTACAATGAGCAGTTCTTC. Amino acids: CSARPSPLASYNEQFF.

This clonotype has ten or more counts. V and J are TRBV28 and TRBJ2-2, with 10 bases identical to TRBD2. The V gene end was trimmed by 5 bases and the J gene end by 4 bases; junction bases not matched to a gene: 10. The V gene's germline CDR1 is MDHEN and CDR2 SYDVKM. This CDR3 spans 17 amino acids. CDR3 loop: CASSPLRAGGSTGELFF. The CDR3, as DNA: TGTGCCAGCAGTCCCCTCAGAGCGGGAGGGTCCACCGGGGAGCTGTTTTTT.

The table lists this clonotype with many counts. V and J are TRBV2 and TRBJ2-5; no firm D call. V was clipped by 3 bases and J by 1 base, with 9 bases between them. Germline V lookup: CDR1 SNHLY, CDR2 FYNNEI. This CDR3 region has 14 residues. The DNA for the CDR3 is TGTGCCAGCAGTGACCCCGGGTTCCAAGAGACCCAGTACTTC. Residues: CASSDPGFQETQYF.

This clonotype came up many times. The chain is built from TRBV2 and TRBJ2-1, with D perhaps TRBD1 (5 bases). The V gene lost 6 bases and the J gene lost 0 bases, with 12 bases spanning the gap. This CDR3 has 15 residues. Germline V gene data show CDR1 as SNHLY and CDR2 as FYNNEI. The CDR3 DNA is TGTGCCAGCAGCCTCCGGACAAGCTCCTACAATGAGCAGTTCTTC. It yields the protein CASSLRTSSYNEQFF.